This is a list of T cell receptor beta chains from one sample in a study of blood T cell repertoires in COVID-19. Sequencing used immunoSEQ multiplex PCR; TCRdb keeps in-frame clones, though not all of them. The sample includes 150,000 to 200,000 clones, about 90% seen only once; the top ten take 1.2%. The material sequenced was PBMCs or T cells enriched from blood (not recorded which). These receptors all stem from a human donor with acute COVID-19. The donor label of this sample is uncertain. The CDR3 runs from the conserved cysteine through the conserved F or W. A D gene is named only where the DNA matches it firmly. Where a row states a size, it is once, few, many or the class of an expanded clone; other rows omit it.

CDR3 DNA,CDR3 protein,clone size,J gene,V gene,CDR3 length,D gene
TGTGCCTGGAGCATGGCGGCGAACACTGAAGCTTTCTTT,CAWSMAANTEAFF,once,TRBJ1-1,TRBV30,13,.
TGTGCCAGCAGCCAATTAGCGGGGGGGAACACAGATACGCAGTATTTT,CASSQLAGGNTDTQYF,.,TRBJ2-3,TRBV4-2,16,TRBD2
TGCGCCAGCAGCAAAGACAGGTCGCAGCCCCAGCATTTT,CASSKDRSQPQHF,once,TRBJ1-5,TRBV5-1,13,.
TGTGCCAGCAGTTTGAGATCCGGGACAAATCAAGAGACCCAGTACTTC,CASSLRSGTNQETQYF,.,TRBJ2-5,TRBV7-2,16,.
TGCGCCAGCAGCTTTGACAAGGGGCAGGGGGGCTACACCTTC,CASSFDKGQGGYTF,.,TRBJ1-2,TRBV5-1,14,.
TGTGCCAGCAGTTTATCGGGGGGGGCAGGCAATCAGCCCCAGCATTTT,CASSLSGGAGNQPQHF,.,TRBJ1-5,TRBV27,16,.
TGTGCCAGCAGGAGGACTTTTGCCGCCAAAAACATTCAGTACTTC,CASRRTFAAKNIQYF,.,TRBJ2-4,TRBV2,15,.
TGTGCCAGGGGGACAACCGCGAACACCGGGGAGCTGTTTTTT,CARGTTANTGELFF,.,TRBJ2-2,TRBV2,14,.
TGTGCCAGCCGAGATTCCGGGGGGCCCTATGGCTACACCTTC,CASRDSGGPYGYTF,.,TRBJ1-2,TRBV21-1,14,.
TGCAGCGTGGGGACTAGCGGGGGGAAAGGCACAGATACGCAGTATTTT,CSVGTSGGKGTDTQYF,.,TRBJ2-3,TRBV29-1,16,TRBD2
TGTGCCAGCAGCCCCGGGACTATCAGCTCCTACGAGCAGTACTTC,CASSPGTISSYEQYF,once,TRBJ2-7,TRBV3-1/TRBV3-2,15,TRBD2
TGTGCCAGCAGCTTAGGTCGACAGGGCGGGACTGAAGCTTTCTTT,CASSLGRQGGTEAFF,.,TRBJ1-1,TRBV7-9,15,TRBD1
TGTGCCAGCAGCGAGGGGGTGGAAGAGACCCAGTACTTC,CASSEGVEETQYF,.,TRBJ2-5,TRBV3-1/TRBV3-2,13,.
TGTGCCAGCAGCGCGCAACAGGGATACACTGAAGCTTTCTTT,CASSAQQGYTEAFF,.,TRBJ1-1,TRBV7-8,14,.
TGTGCCAGCCGGGGAGGCGGGGAGCTGTTTTTT,CASRGGGELFF,.,TRBJ2-2,TRBV11-3,11,.
TGCGCCAGCAGCCGCTTGAGGAACACTGAAGCTTTCTTT,CASSRLRNTEAFF,.,TRBJ1-1,TRBV5-1,13,.
TGTGCCAGCAGGACGGACAGGAGCTACAATCAGCCCCAGCATTTT,CASRTDRSYNQPQHF,.,TRBJ1-5,TRBV6-5,15,TRBD1
TGCAGTGCTAGTAGGCGTGAACGGAGTGAGCAGTACTTC,CSASRRERSEQYF,.,TRBJ2-7,TRBV20-1,13,.
TGTGCCAGCAGTTACTGGCCAGGGGTGAATGAGCAGTTCTTC,CASSYWPGVNEQFF,.,TRBJ2-1,TRBV6-5,14,.
TGTGCCAGCTCACCCGACAGGGGGGACACCGGGGAGCTGTTTTTT,CASSPDRGDTGELFF,.,TRBJ2-2,TRBV18,15,TRBD1
TGTGCCAGTAGTTTGGCTTTGAACACTGAAGCTTTCTTT,CASSLALNTEAFF,.,TRBJ1-1,TRBV19,13,.
TGTGCCAGCAGTGAAGGGGGGCGGTACTATGGCTACACCTTC,CASSEGGRYYGYTF,.,TRBJ1-2,TRBV2,14,.
TGTGCCAGCTCACCTATTCGGGGACAGGGCCGGACCGGGGAGCTGTTTTTT,CASSPIRGQGRTGELFF,.,TRBJ2-2,TRBV18,17,TRBD1
TGTGCCAGCAGCGAAGGACAGGGCGAGCAGCCCCAGCATTTT,CASSEGQGEQPQHF,.,TRBJ1-5,TRBV9,14,TRBD1
TGTGCCAGCAGCCCCAGGGGGTTTAGCGAGCAGTACTTC,CASSPRGFSEQYF,.,TRBJ2-7,TRBV11-3,13,TRBD1
TGTGCCAGCAGTGTGGGGACAGGAGGGAACTACGAGCAGTACTTC,CASSVGTGGNYEQYF,.,TRBJ2-7,TRBV27,15,TRBD1
TGTGCCACCAGTGACCCTAGGACAGGGGCAGGCGAGCAGTACTTC,CATSDPRTGAGEQYF,.,TRBJ2-7,TRBV24-1,15,TRBD1
TGCGCCAGCAGCCAAGGAGCGGGGGGCCAAGAGACCCAGTACTTC,CASSQGAGGQETQYF,.,TRBJ2-5,TRBV4-3,15,TRBD2
TGTGCCAGCAGCACGTCAGGGGTGCGGGACACTGAAGCTTTCTTT,CASSTSGVRDTEAFF,.,TRBJ1-1,TRBV7-9,15,.
TGTGCCAGCAGTTTAAGCCGAACAGGGGGCTATGGCTACACCTTC,CASSLSRTGGYGYTF,.,TRBJ1-2,TRBV27,15,TRBD1
TGTGCTAGTGGTTCAAGTAGCTCTGGGGCCAACGTCCTGACTTTC,CASGSSSSGANVLTF,.,TRBJ2-6,TRBV12-5,15,.
TGTGCCAGCAGTGATCGGACAGGGGGCCTGGCAGATACGCAGTATTTT,CASSDRTGGLADTQYF,.,TRBJ2-3,TRBV6-1,16,TRBD1
TGTGCCAGCAGTGATAGCGTGGCGAGCACTGAAGCTTTCTTT,CASSDSVASTEAFF,.,TRBJ1-1,TRBV2,14,.
TGTGCCAGCAGCGCCCTTCCGAGGGGGATAGACTACGAGCAGTACTTC,CASSALPRGIDYEQYF,.,TRBJ2-7,TRBV7-6,16,.
TGTGCCAGCAGCCAACAACAAGGCTACACCTTC,CASSQQQGYTF,.,TRBJ1-2,TRBV3-1/TRBV3-2,11,.
TGTGCCAGCAGTCTCCAGGGGGCGCGTTCACCCCTCCACTTT,CASSLQGARSPLHF,once,TRBJ1-6,TRBV25-1,14,TRBD1
TGTGCCAGCAGCTTCCGGGACAGGGGCTCCTACGAGCAGTACTTC,CASSFRDRGSYEQYF,.,TRBJ2-7,TRBV7-8,15,TRBD1
TGTGCCAGTAGTACGGGTGATTATAGCAATCAGCCCCAGCATTTT,CASSTGDYSNQPQHF,.,TRBJ1-5,TRBV19,15,.
TGTGCCAGCAGTTACGACCGGACAGGGCTACTACCTCGAAATTCACCCCTCCACTTT,CASSYDRTGLLPRNSPLHF,.,TRBJ1-6,TRBV6-2/TRBV6-3,19,TRBD1
TGTGCCAGCAGCGTACAGGGGGCGCGTAATTCACCCCTCCACTTT,CASSVQGARNSPLHF,.,TRBJ1-6,TRBV13,15,TRBD1
TGCGCCAGCAGCATCACCTCATCCGGGACAGCTTCTGGGGAGCAGTACTTC,CASSITSSGTASGEQYF,few,TRBJ2-7,TRBV5-1,17,TRBD1
TGTGCCAGCAGCCAAGACAGGGGAGACACTGAAGCTTTCTTT,CASSQDRGDTEAFF,.,TRBJ1-1,TRBV3-1/TRBV3-2,14,.
TGTGCCAGCAGCCTCCAAGTGTTGGGGGCGAACGGCTACACCTTC,CASSLQVLGANGYTF,.,TRBJ1-2,TRBV4-2,15,.
TGCGCCAGCAGTCCCCTACTAGCGGGAGGCTACAATGAGCAGTTCTTC,CASSPLLAGGYNEQFF,.,TRBJ2-1,TRBV5-1,16,TRBD2
TGTGCCAGCAATCAGGGGGTCAGGGAGCAGTTCTTC,CASNQGVREQFF,.,TRBJ2-1,TRBV5-8,12,TRBD1
TGTGCCAGCAGCTCCCAGGGAAGGGCAAGAGAAGCTTTCTTT,CASSSQGRAREAFF,.,TRBJ1-1,TRBV28,14,.
TGTGCCAGCAGCTTAGGCGTGTCCTACGAGCAGTACTTC,CASSLGVSYEQYF,.,TRBJ2-7,TRBV11-2,13,.
TGTGCCAGCGTCGGTCAGGGGAACAACTATGGCTACACCTTC,CASVGQGNNYGYTF,.,TRBJ1-2,TRBV9,14,.
TGTGCCTGGAGTGCCCTCGTCCAGGGTACTTCCTCCACCTTC,CAWSALVQGTSSTF,.,TRBJ1-2,TRBV30,14,.
TGCAGTGCTTGGACAGGGGTTGGAGAGTATTTT,CSAWTGVGEYF,.,TRBJ2-3,TRBV20-1,11,TRBD1
TGTGCCAGCAGCTTCCTAGGACTAGCGGGGGGGCCGAACTACAATGAGCAGTTCTTC,CASSFLGLAGGPNYNEQFF,.,TRBJ2-1,TRBV7-2,19,TRBD2
TGTGCCAGTAGTACCCCCGGGACACCCAGAGGGAAACTGTTTTTT,CASSTPGTPRGKLFF,.,TRBJ1-4,TRBV19,15,.
TGTGCCAGCAGTCTTACTAGCGGGGGGATTCCCAATGAGCAGTTCTTC,CASSLTSGGIPNEQFF,.,TRBJ2-1,TRBV7-8,16,TRBD2
TGTGCCAGCATCGACAGGGTGACCTATGGCTACACCTTC,CASIDRVTYGYTF,few,TRBJ1-2,TRBV6-5,13,TRBD1
TGTGCCAGCAGCTTAGTACAGGGGGCACGGCAGCCCCAGCATTTT,CASSLVQGARQPQHF,.,TRBJ1-5,TRBV11-2,15,TRBD1
TGTGCCTGGAGTGTTGTACGGGGACAGGGGTGGGGGAGCACTGAAGCTTTCTTT,CAWSVVRGQGWGSTEAFF,.,TRBJ1-1,TRBV30,18,TRBD1
TGTGCCAGCAGCTTAGCCCCACGCGACTACGAGCAGTACTTC,CASSLAPRDYEQYF,.,TRBJ2-7,TRBV7-2,14,.
TGCGCCAGCAGCCAGGGGGGTACCTACGAGCAGTACTTC,CASSQGGTYEQYF,.,TRBJ2-7,TRBV4-1,13,.
TGTGCCAGCAGCTTGGGACAGGGTGCCTTTGGCTATGGCTACACCTTC,CASSLGQGAFGYGYTF,.,TRBJ1-2,TRBV5-4,16,TRBD1